The 10 T cell receptor beta chains given below trace back to one sample, sequenced in a study of blood T cell repertoires in COVID-19. Some clones are missing from TCRdb's copy, which holds only in-frame ones; the method was immunoSEQ multiplex PCR. Of around 270,000 clones listed, about 89% are singletons. Input material: peripheral blood. These receptors all stem from a woman aged 50 to 60 with acute or convalescent COVID-19.

The chain is built from TRBV27 and TRBJ2-1, with TRBD1 matching 7 bases. Germline V CDR1 and CDR2: MNHEY, SMNVEV (reference sequence). The CDR3 sequence is 16 residues long. The junction had 5 bases not matched to a gene; V was cut back by 3 bases and J by 0 bases. The CDR3 DNA reads TGTGCCAGCAGTTTTCAGGGGGAGAGCTCCTACAATGAGCAGTTCTTC. Encoded protein: CASSFQGESSYNEQFF.

J is TRBJ1-1 and V is TRBV6-5, with D possibly matching TRBD1 (5 bases). CDR3 length: 14 amino acids. Per germline, CDR1 MNHEY and CDR2 SVGAGI. The V end was cut by 8 bases, the J end by 0 bases, with 13 bases between. The CDR3 reads CASPIGGLNTEAFF. The DNA of the CDR3 is TGTGCCAGCCCAATTGGGGGGTTGAACACTGAAGCTTTCTTT.

The V gene is TRBV7-5, the J gene TRBJ1-6; the DNA was not used to check the table's D call, TRBD1. TRBV7-5 is shown as a pseudogene. The CDR3 covers 14 residues. This CDR3 reads CARSEFRGGSPLHF. The CDR3 DNA reads TGTGCCAGAAGCGAGTTCAGGGGTGGATCACCCCTCCACTTT.

This chain connects TRBV10-3 to TRBJ1-1; 11 nucleotides match TRBD1. This CDR3 contains 13 residues. V was clipped by 6 bases and J by 3 bases; unmatched bases: 0. Germline-derived CDR1 and CDR2 are ENHRY and SYGVKD. The CDR3 DNA reads TGTGCCATCAGGGGACAGGGGGACACTGAAGCTTTCTTT. This gives the protein CAIRGQGDTEAFF.

The chain uses TRBV9 and TRBJ1-5, with a tentative D call TRBD1 (6 bases). Trimming stripped 0 bases from V and 5 bases from J, with 9 bases between. This CDR3 has 14 amino acids. Germline V gene data show CDR1 as SGDLS and CDR2 as YYNGEE. The CDR3 DNA reads as TGTGCCAGCAGCGTAGACAGGGATCATCAGCCCCAGCATTTT. Its translation: CASSVDRDHQPQHF.

The chain links TRBV5-4 to TRBJ2-5; 13 nucleotides align to TRBD2. With V trimmed by 2 bases and J by 1 base, 2 bases remained unmatched. The CDR3 contains 16 residues. Germline-derived CDR1 and CDR2 are SGHNT and YYREEE (reference sequence). Here the CDR3 reads CASSFGLAGAQETQYF. The CDR3 nucleotides read TGTGCCAGCAGCTTCGGACTAGCGGGAGCCCAAGAGACCCAGTACTTC.

V usage is TRBV6-6 and J usage is TRBJ2-5; D may be TRBD2 (6 bases). Trimming cost V 5 bases and J 5 bases, with 18 bases left between them. The germline V gene has CDR1 MNHNY and CDR2 SVGAGI (reference sequence). CDR3 length equals 15 residues. The CDR3: CASSRGLSRGETQYF. The CDR3 DNA follows: TGTGCCAGCAGTCGGGGACTCTCCAGAGGGGAGACCCAGTACTTC.

This chain links TRBV7-9 with TRBJ2-1, with D maybe TRBD2 (5 bases). V lost 5 bases and J lost 4, with 15 bases in between. The germline V gene has CDR1 SEHNR and CDR2 FQNEAQ (reference sequence). The CDR3 sequence is 15 residues long. CDR3 sequence reads: CASSPTWTGYNEQFF. The DNA of the CDR3 is TGTGCCAGCAGCCCAACCTGGACGGGATACAATGAGCAGTTCTTC. The full variable domain, its missing parts supplied by reference TRBV7-9 and TRBJ2-1, is DTGVSQNPRHKITKRGQNVTFRCDPISEHNRLYWYRQTLGQGPEFLTYFQNEAQLEKSRLLSDRFSAERPKGSFSTLEIQRTEQGDSAMYLCASSPTWTGYNEQFFGPGTRLTVL.

This chain links TRBV10-3 with TRBJ2-7; TRBD2 is a possible D gene (7 bases). The CDR3 is 15 residues long. V was cut by 3 bases and J by 5 bases, with 17 bases left in between. Germline CDR1 ENHRY, CDR2 SYGVKD. The CDR3 region has the DNA TGTGCCATCAGTGAAGGGGGGAGGGCCTCTGACGAGCAGTACTTC. This codes for CAISEGGRASDEQYF.

The chain has TRBV6-5 and TRBJ2-1; TRBD2 matches 14 bases. This CDR3 has 15 amino acids. The germline gives CDR1 MNHEY, CDR2 SVGAGI. V lost 5 bases, J lost 7 bases, and 4 bases stayed unmatched. The CDR3 region is CASSLGLAGGNEQFF. The CDR3 DNA is TGTGCCAGCAGTCTCGGACTAGCGGGAGGTAATGAGCAGTTCTTC.